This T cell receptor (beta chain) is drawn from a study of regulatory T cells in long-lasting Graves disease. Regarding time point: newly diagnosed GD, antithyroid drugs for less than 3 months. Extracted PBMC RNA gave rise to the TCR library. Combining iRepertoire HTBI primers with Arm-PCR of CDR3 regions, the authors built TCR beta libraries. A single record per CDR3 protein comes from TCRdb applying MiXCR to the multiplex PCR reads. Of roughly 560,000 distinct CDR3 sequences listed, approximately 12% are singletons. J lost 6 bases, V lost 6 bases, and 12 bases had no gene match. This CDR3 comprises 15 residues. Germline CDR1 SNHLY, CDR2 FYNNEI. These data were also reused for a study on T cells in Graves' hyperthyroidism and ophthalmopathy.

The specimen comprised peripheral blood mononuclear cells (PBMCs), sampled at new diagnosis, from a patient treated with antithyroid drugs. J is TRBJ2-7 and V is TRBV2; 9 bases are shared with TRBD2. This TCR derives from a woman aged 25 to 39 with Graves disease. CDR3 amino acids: CASRERREGHREQYF. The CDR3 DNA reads TGTGCCAGCAGAGAGAGGCGGGAGGGCCATCGCGAGCAGTACTTC.